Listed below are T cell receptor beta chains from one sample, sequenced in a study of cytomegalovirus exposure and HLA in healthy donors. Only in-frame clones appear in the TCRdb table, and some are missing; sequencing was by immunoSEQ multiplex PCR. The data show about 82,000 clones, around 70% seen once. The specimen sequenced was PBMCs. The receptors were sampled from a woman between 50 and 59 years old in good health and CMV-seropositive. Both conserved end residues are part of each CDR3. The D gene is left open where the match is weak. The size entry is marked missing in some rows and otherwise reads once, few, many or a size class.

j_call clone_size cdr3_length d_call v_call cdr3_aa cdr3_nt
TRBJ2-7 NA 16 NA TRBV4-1 CASSQVDSAISYEQYF TGCGCCAGCAGCCAAGTTGACAGCGCAATCTCCTACGAGCAGTACTTC
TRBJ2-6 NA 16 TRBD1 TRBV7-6 CASSSRQGTGANVLTF TGTGCCAGCAGCTCCCGACAGGGAACTGGGGCCAACGTCCTGACTTTC
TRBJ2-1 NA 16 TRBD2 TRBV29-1 CSVEPVGIREGNEQFF TGCAGCGTTGAACCTGTCGGGATAAGGGAGGGGAATGAGCAGTTCTTC
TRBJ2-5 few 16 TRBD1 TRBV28 CASSSRQGRYQETQYF TGTGCCAGCAGTAGCAGACAGGGTCGGTACCAAGAGACCCAGTACTTC
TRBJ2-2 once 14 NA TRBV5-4 CASSLDSNTGELFF TGTGCCAGCAGCTTGGACTCTAACACCGGGGAGCTGTTTTTT
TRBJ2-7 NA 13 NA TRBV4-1 CASSQGERREQYF TGCGCCAGCAGCCAAGGCGAGCGACGCGAGCAGTACTTC
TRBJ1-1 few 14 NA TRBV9 CASSVTTARGEAFF TGTGCCAGCAGCGTTACAACAGCTCGTGGTGAAGCTTTCTTT
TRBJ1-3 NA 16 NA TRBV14 CASSQGTVLSGNTIYF TGTGCCAGCAGCCAAGGGACAGTACTCTCTGGAAACACCATATATTTT
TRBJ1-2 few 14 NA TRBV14 CASSQGALNYGYTF TGTGCCAGCAGCCAAGGGGCCTTAAACTATGGCTACACCTTC
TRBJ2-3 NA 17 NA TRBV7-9 CASSLGPDRSSTDTQYF TGTGCCAGCAGCTTAGGCCCGGACAGATCGAGCACAGATACGCAGTATTTT
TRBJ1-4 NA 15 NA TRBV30 CAWSEQDSHNEKLFF TGTGCCTGGAGTGAGCAGGACAGCCATAATGAAAAACTGTTTTTT
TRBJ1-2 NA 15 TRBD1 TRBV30 CAWSFRPGQGFGYTF TGTGCCTGGAGTTTTCGACCGGGACAGGGTTTTGGCTACACCTTC
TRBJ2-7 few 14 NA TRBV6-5 CASSQDISSYEQYF TGTGCCAGCAGTCAGGACATTAGCTCCTACGAGCAGTACTTC
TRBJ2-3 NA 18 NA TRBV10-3 CAISAGRGEAGATDTQYF TGTGCCATCAGTGCGGGCAGGGGGGAAGCGGGGGCCACAGATACGCAGTATTTT
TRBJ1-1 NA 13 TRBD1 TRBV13 CASSQQGALEAFF TGTGCCAGCAGCCAACAGGGGGCTCTCGAAGCTTTCTTT
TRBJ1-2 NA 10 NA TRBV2 CASSDRLDTF TGTGCCAGCAGTGACAGGTTGGACACCTTC
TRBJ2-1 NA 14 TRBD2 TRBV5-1 CASSFREGAGEQFF TGCGCCAGCAGCTTTCGGGAGGGCGCGGGGGAGCAGTTCTTC
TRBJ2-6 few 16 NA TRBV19 CASSPLGLSGANVLTF TGTGCCAGTAGTCCCCTGGGACTCTCTGGGGCCAACGTCCTGACTTTC
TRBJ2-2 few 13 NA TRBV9 CASSVLGTGELFF TGTGCCAGCAGCGTACTCGGCACCGGGGAGCTGTTTTTT
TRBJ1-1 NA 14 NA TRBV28 CASKRGGMNTEAFF TGTGCCAGCAAGAGGGGGGGCATGAACACTGAAGCTTTCTTT
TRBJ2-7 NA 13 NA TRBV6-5 CASSYARTYEQYF TGTGCCAGCAGCTACGCGAGGACCTACGAGCAGTACTTC
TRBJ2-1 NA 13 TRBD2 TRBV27 CASSFSGRNEQFF TGTGCCAGCAGTTTTAGCGGGAGAAATGAGCAGTTCTTC
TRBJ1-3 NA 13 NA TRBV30 CAWRGRAGNTIYF TGTGCCTGGAGGGGTCGGGCTGGAAACACCATATATTTT
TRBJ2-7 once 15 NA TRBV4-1 CASSRSRGTFYEQYF TGCGCCAGCAGCCGCTCTCGCGGGACGTTCTACGAGCAGTACTTC
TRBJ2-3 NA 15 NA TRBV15 CATSHGLHDTDTQYF TGTGCCACCAGCCATGGCCTCCATGACACAGATACGCAGTATTTT
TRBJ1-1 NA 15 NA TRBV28 CASSLGLTMNTEAFF TGTGCCAGCAGTTTAGGACTGACTATGAACACTGAAGCTTTCTTT
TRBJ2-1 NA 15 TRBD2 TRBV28 CASSFLAAFNNEQFF TGTGCCAGCAGTTTCCTAGCGGCATTCAACAATGAGCAGTTCTTC
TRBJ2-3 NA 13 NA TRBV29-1 CSGEVGSTDTQYF TGCAGCGGGGAGGTGGGAAGCACAGATACGCAGTATTTT
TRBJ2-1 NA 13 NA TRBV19 CASSSQSYNEQFF TGTGCCAGTAGTTCGCAGTCCTACAATGAGCAGTTCTTC
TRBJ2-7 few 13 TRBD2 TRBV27 CASSTSGTSGRVF TGTGCCAGCAGTACCTCCGGGACTAGCGGGAGGGTCTTC
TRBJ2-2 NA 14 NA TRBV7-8 CASTLSANTGELFF TGTGCCAGCACCCTTTCCGCGAACACCGGGGAGCTGTTTTTT
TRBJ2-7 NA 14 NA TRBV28 CASSLGGRGYEQYF TGTGCCAGCAGTTTAGGGGGACGGGGGTACGAGCAGTACTTC
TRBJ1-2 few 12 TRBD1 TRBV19 CASSIGQGARTF TGTGCCAGTAGTATCGGACAGGGGGCGCGGACCTTC
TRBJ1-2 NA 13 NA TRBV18 CASSRRTDYGYTF TGTGCCAGCTCCCGGAGGACAGACTATGGCTACACCTTC
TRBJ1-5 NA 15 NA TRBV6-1 CASSEAGGGNQPQHF TGTGCCAGCAGTGAAGCGGGGGGTGGGAATCAGCCCCAGCATTTT
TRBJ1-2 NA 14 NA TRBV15 CATSRDREDYGYTF TGTGCCACCAGCAGAGATAGGGAGGACTATGGCTACACCTTC
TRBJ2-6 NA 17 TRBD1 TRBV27 CASRRQGGVSGANVLTF TGTGCCAGCAGACGACAGGGGGGCGTCTCTGGGGCCAACGTCCTGACTTTC
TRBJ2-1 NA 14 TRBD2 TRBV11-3 CASRGTTSYNEQFF TGTGCCAGCCGAGGGACTACGTCCTACAATGAGCAGTTCTTC
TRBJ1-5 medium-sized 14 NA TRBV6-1 CASSAADSYQPQHF TGTGCCAGCAGTGCCGCGGACAGCTATCAGCCCCAGCATTTT
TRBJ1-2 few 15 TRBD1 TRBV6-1 CASSEETGTGVGYTF TGTGCCAGCAGTGAAGAGACCGGGACAGGGGTCGGCTACACCTTC
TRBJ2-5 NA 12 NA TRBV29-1 CSVGSGEATQYF TGCAGCGTTGGGTCGGGAGAAGCGACCCAGTACTTC
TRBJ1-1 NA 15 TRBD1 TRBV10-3 CAISPDRVGNTEAFF TGTGCCATCAGTCCTGACAGGGTGGGGAACACTGAAGCTTTCTTT
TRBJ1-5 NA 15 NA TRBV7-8 CASSLVEGQRQPQHF TGTGCCAGCAGCTTAGTTGAGGGCCAGCGTCAGCCCCAGCATTTT
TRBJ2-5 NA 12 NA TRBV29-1 CSVRRAQETQYF TGCAGCGTGAGGAGGGCCCAAGAGACCCAGTACTTC
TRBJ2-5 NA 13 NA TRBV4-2 CASSRSSDETQYF TGTGCCAGCAGCCGTTCTAGCGATGAGACCCAGTACTTC
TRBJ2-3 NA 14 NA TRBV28 CASNSGFGTDTQYF TGTGCCAGCAACTCCGGGTTCGGCACAGATACGCAGTATTTT
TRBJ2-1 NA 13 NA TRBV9 CASSAPQGNEQFF TGTGCCAGCAGCGCCCCTCAGGGTAATGAGCAGTTCTTC
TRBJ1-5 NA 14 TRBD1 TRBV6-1 CASNQGVVNQPQHF TGTGCCAGCAATCAGGGGGTGGTCAATCAGCCCCAGCATTTT
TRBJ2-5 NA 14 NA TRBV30 CAWSRGEAQETQYF TGTGCCTGGAGTAGGGGTGAAGCTCAAGAGACCCAGTACTTC
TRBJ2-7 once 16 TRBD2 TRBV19 CASSGGTSGRSYEQYF TGTGCCAGTAGTGGCGGGACTAGCGGGAGGTCCTACGAGCAGTACTTC
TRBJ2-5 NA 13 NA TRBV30 CAWSELGGGTQYF TGTGCCTGGAGTGAGCTTGGAGGTGGGACCCAGTACTTC
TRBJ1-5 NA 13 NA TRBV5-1 CASSLAPDQPQHF TGCGCCAGCAGCTTGGCCCCGGATCAGCCCCAGCATTTT
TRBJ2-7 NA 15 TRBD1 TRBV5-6 CASSMTGGSSYEQYF TGTGCCAGCAGCATGACAGGGGGGAGCTCCTACGAGCAGTACTTC
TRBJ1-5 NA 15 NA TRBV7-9 CASSPGEGVLQPQHF TGTGCCAGCAGCCCAGGGGAAGGGGTTCTTCAGCCCCAGCATTTT
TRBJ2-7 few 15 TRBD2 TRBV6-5 CASSRGLAGVGEQYF TGTGCCAGCAGTAGGGGACTAGCGGGAGTTGGGGAGCAGTACTTC
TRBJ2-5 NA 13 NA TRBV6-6 CASSSWPQETQYF TGTGCCAGCAGTTCCTGGCCCCAAGAGACCCAGTACTTC
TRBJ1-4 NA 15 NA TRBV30 CAWRLFGGTNEKLFF TGTGCCTGGAGGTTATTTGGGGGGACTAATGAAAAACTGTTTTTT
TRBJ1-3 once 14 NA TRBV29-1 CSVGTSGSGNTIYF TGCAGCGTTGGTACGTCGGGCTCTGGAAACACCATATATTTT
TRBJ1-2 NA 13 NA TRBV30 CAWSQTDNYGYTF TGTGCCTGGAGCCAGACAGATAACTATGGCTACACCTTC
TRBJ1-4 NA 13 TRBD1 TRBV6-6 CASEGQVDEKLFF TGTGCCAGCGAGGGACAGGTAGACGAAAAACTGTTTTTT